This T cell receptor beta chain derives from a study of T-cell memory formation after mild COVID-19. Study-wide points: Clones contracting across day 15 to 85 had a balanced CD4/CD8 profile; later expanding clones leaned CD4+. Contracting CD8+ clones were enriched in EMRA, CD4+ mainly in CM and EM. Memory sampled before infection contained some responding clones, suggesting cross-reactive memory joined.

In its sample, this clonotype was seen a few times. Its antigen is not identified. 5'RACE with constant-segment primers yielded barcoded, UMI-tagged TCR alpha and TCR beta cDNA libraries. Via MiXCR, TCRdb re-called the 5' RACE reads, giving one row per CDR3 protein. The data show 130,000 to 150,000 distinct CDR3 sequences, with roughly 19% seen just once and approximately 2.3% held by the top ten. The CDR3 consists of 17 residues. Trimming pared 2 bases from V and 2 bases from J, leaving 17 bases between. Germline V lookup: CDR1 SGHVS, CDR2 FQNEAQ. The source material was PBMCs or a T cell subset sorted from them (not recorded which). This chain connects TRBV7-8 to TRBJ2-3, with D hard to call. The receptor was derived from an adult woman who had mild COVID-19 (a few samples of this study predate the infection). Cell type and time point are not known. The CDR3 region is CASSLFRLSKTTDTQYF. CDR3 DNA sequence: TGTGCCAGCAGCTTATTTAGGTTAAGCAAGACCACAGATACGCAGTATTTT.